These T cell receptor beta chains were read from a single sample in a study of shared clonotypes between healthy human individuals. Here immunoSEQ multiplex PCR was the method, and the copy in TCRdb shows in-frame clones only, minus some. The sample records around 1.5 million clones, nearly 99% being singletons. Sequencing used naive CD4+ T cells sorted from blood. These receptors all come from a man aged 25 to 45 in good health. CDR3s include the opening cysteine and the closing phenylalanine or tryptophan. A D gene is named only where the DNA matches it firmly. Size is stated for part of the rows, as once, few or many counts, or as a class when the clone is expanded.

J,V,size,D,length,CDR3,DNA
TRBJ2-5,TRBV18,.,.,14,CASSRRTGQETQYF,TGTGCCAGCTCCCGGCGTACAGGCCAAGAGACCCAGTACTTC
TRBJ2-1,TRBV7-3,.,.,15,CASSLTIGSYNEQFF,TGTGCCAGCAGCTTAACGATCGGATCCTACAATGAGCAGTTCTTC
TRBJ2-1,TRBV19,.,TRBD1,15,CASSRTGGENNEQFF,TGTGCCAGTAGCCGAACAGGGGGCGAAAACAATGAGCAGTTCTTC
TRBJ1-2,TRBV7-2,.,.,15,CASSPDDRSIGGYTF,TGTGCCAGCAGCCCTGATGACAGGTCGATCGGTGGCTACACCTTC
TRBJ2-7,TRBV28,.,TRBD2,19,CASSLVLAGGPLHSYEQYF,TGTGCCAGCAGTTTAGTACTAGCGGGAGGGCCTTTACATTCCTACGAGCAGTACTTC
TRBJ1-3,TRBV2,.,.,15,CASPGGPSSGNTIYF,TGTGCCAGCCCCGGGGGGCCCAGCTCTGGAAACACCATATATTTT
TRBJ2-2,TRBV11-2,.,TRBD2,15,CASSSGRANTGELFF,TGTGCCAGCAGCTCCGGGAGGGCCAACACCGGGGAGCTGTTTTTT
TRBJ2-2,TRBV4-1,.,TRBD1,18,CASSQDTGQGTGTGELFF,TGCGCCAGCAGCCAAGACACCGGACAGGGGACGGGCACCGGGGAGCTGTTTTTT
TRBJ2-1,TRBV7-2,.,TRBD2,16,CASSTGSSGSRNEQFF,TGTGCCAGCAGCACCGGGTCTAGCGGGAGTCGGAATGAGCAGTTCTTC
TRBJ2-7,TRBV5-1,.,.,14,CASSLVGGDTEQYF,TGCGCCAGCAGCTTGGTTGGTGGGGACACTGAGCAGTACTTC
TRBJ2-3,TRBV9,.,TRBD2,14,CASSVRDYTDTQYF,TGTGCCAGCAGCGTACGGGACTACACAGATACGCAGTATTTT
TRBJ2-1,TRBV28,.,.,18,CASSLSGIRDGPYNEQFF,TGTGCCAGCAGCCTATCTGGCATACGGGACGGCCCCTACAATGAGCAGTTCTTC
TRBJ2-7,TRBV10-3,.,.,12,CAIRMDSYEQYF,TGTGCCATCAGGATGGACAGTTACGAGCAGTACTTC
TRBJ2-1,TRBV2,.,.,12,CASRPGPTEQFF,TGTGCCAGCAGGCCGGGACCTACCGAGCAGTTCTTC
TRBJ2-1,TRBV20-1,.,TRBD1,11,CSAGTGDEQFF,TGCAGTGCTGGGACAGGGGACGAGCAGTTCTTC
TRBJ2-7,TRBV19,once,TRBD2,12,CASSSGAYEQYF,TGTGCCAGTTCTAGCGGTGCCTACGAGCAGTACTTC
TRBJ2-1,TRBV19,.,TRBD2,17,CASSGLAGAISYNEQFF,TGTGCCAGTAGCGGACTAGCGGGAGCGATATCCTACAATGAGCAGTTCTTC
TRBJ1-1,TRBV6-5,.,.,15,CASSPTGPLNTEAFF,TGTGCCAGCAGTCCGACAGGACCCCTGAACACTGAAGCTTTCTTT
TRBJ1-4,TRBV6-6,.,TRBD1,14,CASRGTGSGEKLFF,TGTGCCAGCAGGGGGACAGGGTCGGGTGAAAAACTGTTTTTT
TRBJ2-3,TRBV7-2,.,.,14,CASSADSSTDTQYF,TGTGCCAGCAGCGCTGACAGCTCCACAGATACGCAGTATTTT
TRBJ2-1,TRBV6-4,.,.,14,CASSETQSQDEQFF,TGTGCCAGCAGTGAAACTCAATCCCAGGATGAGCAGTTCTTC
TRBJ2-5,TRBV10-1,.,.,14,CASSDNRFQETQYF,TGCGCCAGCAGTGATAATCGGTTCCAAGAGACCCAGTACTTC